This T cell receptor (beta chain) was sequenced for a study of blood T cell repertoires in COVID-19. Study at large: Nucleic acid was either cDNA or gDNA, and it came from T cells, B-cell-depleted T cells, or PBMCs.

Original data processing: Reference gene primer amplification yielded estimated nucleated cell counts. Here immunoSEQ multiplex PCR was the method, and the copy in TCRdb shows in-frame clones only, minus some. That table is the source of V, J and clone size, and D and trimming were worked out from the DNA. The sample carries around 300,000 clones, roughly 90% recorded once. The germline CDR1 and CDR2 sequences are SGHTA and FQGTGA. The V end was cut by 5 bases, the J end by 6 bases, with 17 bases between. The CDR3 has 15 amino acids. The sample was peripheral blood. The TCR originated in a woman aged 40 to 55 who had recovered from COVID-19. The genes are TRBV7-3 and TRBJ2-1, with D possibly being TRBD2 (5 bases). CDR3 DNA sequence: TGTGCCAGCAGCCTGACTACCGACTCGATCAATGAGCAGTTCTTC. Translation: CASSLTTDSINEQFF.